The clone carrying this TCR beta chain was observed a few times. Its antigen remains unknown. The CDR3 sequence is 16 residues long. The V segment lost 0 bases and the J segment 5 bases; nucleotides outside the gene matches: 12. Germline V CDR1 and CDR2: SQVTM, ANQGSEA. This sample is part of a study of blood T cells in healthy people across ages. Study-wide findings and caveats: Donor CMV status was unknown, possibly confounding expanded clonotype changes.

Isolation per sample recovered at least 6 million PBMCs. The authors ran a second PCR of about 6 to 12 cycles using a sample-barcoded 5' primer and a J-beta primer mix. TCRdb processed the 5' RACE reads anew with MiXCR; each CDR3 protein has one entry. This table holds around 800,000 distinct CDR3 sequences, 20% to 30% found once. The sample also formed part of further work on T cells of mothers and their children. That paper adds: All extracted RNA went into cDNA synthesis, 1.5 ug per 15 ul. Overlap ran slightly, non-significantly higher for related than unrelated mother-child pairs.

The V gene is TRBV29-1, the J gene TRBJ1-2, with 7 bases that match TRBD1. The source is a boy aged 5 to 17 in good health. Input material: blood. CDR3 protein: CSVEERAGGNKYGYTF. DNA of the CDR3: TGCAGCGTTGAAGAGCGGGCAGGGGGGAACAAATATGGCTACACCTTC. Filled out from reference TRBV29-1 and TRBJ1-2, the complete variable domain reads SAVISQKPSRDICQRGTSLTIQCQVDSQVTMMFWYRQQPGQSLTLIATANQGSEATYESGFVIDKFPISRPNLTFSTLTVSNMSPEDSSIYLCSVEERAGGNKYGYTFGSGTRLTVV.